A selection of T cell receptor beta chains follows, all from one sample in a study of shared clonotypes between healthy human individuals. Profiling relied on immunoSEQ multiplex PCR, and the TCRdb table lists in-frame clones only, not all of them. The sample records over a million clones, approximately 96% being singletons. Sample: naive CD4+ T cells sorted from blood. Every receptor here comes from a man aged 30 to 39 in good health. Each CDR3 is given with its conserved first and last residue. D genes are given only for firm matches. Rows may omit the clone size; those that give it use once, few, many or a size class.

d_gene	abundance	v_gene	j_gene	CDR3nt	CDR3aa
TRBD2	-	TRBV5-1	TRBJ2-7	TGCGCCAGCAGCTTGGTGTCTAGCGGGACCCATACCTACGAGCAGTACTTC	CASSLVSSGTHTYEQYF
TRBD1	-	TRBV7-2	TRBJ2-1	TGTGCCAGCGCCTCACAGGTAGGGGACAGGGTATTGAATGAGCAGTTCTTC	CASASQVGDRVLNEQFF
-	-	TRBV7-2	TRBJ2-3	TGTGCCAGCAGGCGCGGGAGCACAGATACGCAGTATTTT	CASRRGSTDTQYF
-	-	TRBV4-1	TRBJ1-2	TGCGCCAGCAGCCAACCGTGGCAAGTTGGCTACACCTTC	CASSQPWQVGYTF
-	-	TRBV5-1	TRBJ2-2	TGCGCCAGCAGCTTGGTTTCAGGGACCCCCACCGGGGAGCTGTTTTTT	CASSLVSGTPTGELFF
TRBD1	-	TRBV18	TRBJ2-3	TGTGCCAGCTCACGGACAGGCCCCCCCACAGATACGCAGTATTTT	CASSRTGPPTDTQYF
TRBD2	once	TRBV5-1	TRBJ2-1	TGCGCCAGCAGCTCTCTAGCGGGAGTCTACAATGAGCAGTTCTTC	CASSSLAGVYNEQFF
-	-	TRBV6-1	TRBJ1-5	TGTGCCAGCAGTCCCCAGGGTTTTAGCAATCAGCCCCAGCATTTT	CASSPQGFSNQPQHF
-	-	TRBV4-3	TRBJ2-7	TGCGCCAGCAGCCGGAGCAGGGGCGCAAACTACGAGCAGTACTTC	CASSRSRGANYEQYF
-	-	TRBV28	TRBJ2-5	TGTGCCAGCAGTTTGACGACCGTGCAAGAGACCCAGTACTTC	CASSLTTVQETQYF
-	few	TRBV29-1	TRBJ1-5	TGCAGCGTTGCCCAGGGTGACCAGCCCCAGCATTTT	CSVAQGDQPQHF
-	-	TRBV29-1	TRBJ2-2	TGCAGCGTTAATCCGGGACATTCGAACACCGGGGAGCTGTTTTTT	CSVNPGHSNTGELFF
-	-	TRBV11-2	TRBJ2-2	TGTGCCAGCAGCTTAGGTACCGGGACAAGGAACACCGGGGAGCTGTTTTTT	CASSLGTGTRNTGELFF
-	-	TRBV18	TRBJ2-3	TGTGCCAGCTCACCTTACAATGGAGATACGCAGTATTTT	CASSPYNGDTQYF
-	-	TRBV5-1	TRBJ2-3	TGCGCCAGCAGCTTGGGACAGGTGTGGGATACGCAGTATTTT	CASSLGQVWDTQYF
-	-	TRBV20-1	TRBJ1-2	TGCAGTGCAGGCAACGGCTACACCTTC	CSAGNGYTF
-	-	TRBV27	TRBJ2-7	TGTGCCAGCAGTCGGATGTCTAGCTCCTACGAGCAGTACTTC	CASSRMSSSYEQYF
-	-	TRBV5-4	TRBJ2-7	TGTGCCAGCAGCCGGCGAGGGACTTCCTACGAGCAGTACTTC	CASSRRGTSYEQYF
TRBD2	-	TRBV27	TRBJ2-5	TGTGCCAGCAGTGTGGGACTAGCGGGAGCCTCACAAGAGACCCAGTACTTC	CASSVGLAGASQETQYF
TRBD1	-	TRBV5-4	TRBJ2-3	TGTGCCAGCAGCTCCGGACAGGGGCGCACAGATACGCAGTATTTT	CASSSGQGRTDTQYF
TRBD1	-	TRBV5-6	TRBJ2-7	TGTGCCAGCAGAAGGAACAGGGGGCCCACCTACGAGCAGTACTTC	CASRRNRGPTYEQYF
-	-	TRBV28	TRBJ2-7	TGTGCCAGCAGTGCCGAGAGACTGCACTTC	CASSAERLHF
-	few	TRBV30	TRBJ1-1	TGTGCCTGGCGGCAGCCGAACACTGAAGCTTTCTTT	CAWRQPNTEAFF
-	-	TRBV2	TRBJ1-1	TGTGCCAGCAGACAAGACACTGAAGCTTTCTTT	CASRQDTEAFF